This entry features one T cell receptor (beta chain) sequence. No antigen is known for it. This specimen comes from a study of identical twins. Study observations and caveats: Donors were not followed over many years; analysis was cross-sectional. Cord blood's abundant beta clonotypes had fewer insertions, unlike memory repertoires.

TCRdb passed the 5' RACE reads through MiXCR, listing each CDR3 protein once. The table includes roughly 1.6 million distinct CDR3 sequences, under 35% detected once. The specimen was cord blood. This receptor was taken from a newborn girl in good health.

The CDR3 loop reads CASSVVASHNEQFF. CDR3 DNA: TGTGCCAGCAGCGTAGTTGCATCCCACAATGAGCAGTTCTTC. This chain uses TRBV9 with TRBJ2-1; D unresolved. From germline, CDR1 is SGDLS and CDR2 YYNGEE. The CDR3 is made up of 14 amino acids. Trimming cost V 0 bases and J 5 bases, with 9 bases left between them.